Below, 29 T cell receptor beta chains from the same sample are listed, as sequenced in a study of blood T cells in healthy people across ages. A second PCR, run for roughly 7 to 11 cycles, used a sample-barcoded 5' primer plus a J-beta primer mix. Each CDR3 protein gets one entry after TCRdb re-called the 5' RACE reads with MiXCR. The sample includes around 1.1 million distinct CDR3 sequences, 30% to 40% seen only once; the top ten take around 12%. Sequencing was carried out using blood. The receptor source for this set is a man younger than 35 in good health.

The chain joins TRBV12-3 or TRBV12-4 to TRBJ2-1; no reliable D call. The CDR3 sequence is 16 residues long. With 0 bases removed from V and 0 bases from J, the gap between germline ends came to 9 bases. CDR3 protein: CASSLALFSSYNEQFF. The CDR3 region has the DNA TGTGCCAGCAGTTTAGCGCTGTTTAGCTCCTACAATGAGCAGTTCTTC.

This clonotype was counted only a few times. The J gene is TRBJ2-1, the V gene TRBV6-2 or TRBV6-3; 12 nucleotides agree with TRBD1. J lost 8 bases, V lost 7 bases, and 3 bases had no gene match. The CDR3 runs to 13 residues. Germline CDR1 MNHEY, CDR2 SVGEGT. The CDR3 DNA reads TGTGCCAGCAAAGGGACAGGGGGCTATGAGCAGTTCTTC. Its translation is CASKGTGGYEQFF.

This clonotype was observed a handful of times. J is TRBJ2-3 and V is TRBV6-5; possible D gene TRBD2, 6 bases. Deletions cut 0 bases from V and 2 bases from J, with 12 bases between. This CDR3 has 16 amino acids. Looked up from germline, CDR1 is MNHEY and CDR2 is SVGAGI. The CDR3 spells CASSYSTGTPTDTQYF. CDR3 bases: TGTGCCAGCAGTTACTCTACCGGGACTCCCACAGATACGCAGTATTTT.

The table lists this clonotype with a few counts. Written as DNA, the CDR3 is TGTGCCAGCTGGGGGTCCGGTACCGGGGAGCTGTTTTTT. Amino acids: CASWGSGTGELFF. The rearrangement uses TRBV12-3 or TRBV12-4 and TRBJ2-2; TRBD1 or TRBD2 may be the D gene (5 bases each). CDR3 size: 13 residues. V shed 8 bases and J shed 5 bases, with 12 bases lying between them.

V gene TRBV6-2 or TRBV6-3 combines with J gene TRBJ2-3; D not certain. This CDR3 is built from 14 residues. Trimming removed 2 bases from V and 5 bases from J, with 11 bases in between. Germline V gene sequence: CDR1 MNHEY, CDR2 SVGEGT. The CDR3 here is CASSYTPGVDTQYF. CDR3 bases: TGTGCCAGCAGTTACACGCCAGGCGTAGATACGCAGTATTTT.

The chain couples TRBV6-5 to TRBJ1-4, with a possible D match to TRBD1 (5 bases). Trimming stripped 6 bases from V and 4 bases from J, with 12 bases between. The CDR3 length is 14 residues. Germline V gene data show CDR1 as MNHEY and CDR2 as SVGAGI. CDR3 in amino acids: CASRPGRNNEKLFF. DNA for the CDR3: TGTGCCAGCAGGCCGGGACGGAATAATGAAAAACTGTTTTTT.

Turning to this clonotype: The junction differs from germline at one of its ends, possibly a read error. This chain links TRBV7-9 with TRBJ1-6; a weak D match, TRBD1 (6 bases). This CDR3 has 15 residues. Germline V CDR1 and CDR2: SEHNR, FQNEAQ (reference sequence). This chain's CDR3 is CASSSKSMGASPPHF. CDR3 in DNA: TGTGCCAGCAGCTCTAAGTCTATGGGGGCTTCACCCCCCCACTTT.

The sample holds a few counts of this clonotype. The chain couples TRBV7-2 to TRBJ1-6; no firm D call. The CDR3 is 16 residues long. V was shortened by 1 base and J by 3 bases, with 10 bases between the two germline ends. In germline, CDR1 is SGHTA, CDR2 FQGNSA. CDR3 sequence: CASSLERHYYNSPLHF. Here the CDR3 DNA reads TGTGCCAGCAGCTTAGAAAGGCACTACTATAATTCACCCCTCCACTTT.

This chain joins TRBV20-1 and TRBJ2-3; 10 bases line up with TRBD2. CDR3 length: 15 residues. Germline CDR1 reads DFQATT; CDR2 reads SNEGSKA (reference sequence). J gave up 2 bases and V 1 base, and 3 bases lay outside the gene matches. The chain's CDR3 is CSARGGTSATDTQYF. In DNA, the CDR3 is TGCAGTGCTAGAGGGGGGACTAGCGCCACAGATACGCAGTATTTT.

This clonotype was observed once. The genes are TRBV4-3 and TRBJ2-7; D possibly corresponds to TRBD1 (6 bases). This CDR3 is 16 amino acids long. V was shortened by 1 base and J by 0 bases, with 13 bases between the two germline ends. Germline CDR1 and CDR2: LGHNA and YSLEER. The CDR3 spells CASSQVPRGSSYEQYF. As DNA, the CDR3 is TGCGCCAGCAGCCAAGTTCCCAGGGGTAGCTCCTACGAGCAGTACTTC.

This sequence joins TRBV6-1 and TRBJ1-5; no firm D call. CDR3 length equals 13 residues. CDR1 is MNHNS, CDR2 SASEGT, per germline. V gave up 3 bases and J gave up 9 bases, with 12 bases separating them. The CDR3 DNA is TGTGCCAGCAGTGAGGGGTCTCTGCGGCCCCAGCATTTT. Its protein is CASSEGSLRPQHF.

This clonotype occurred a few times. The chain combines TRBV29-1 with TRBJ2-3; TRBD2 agrees at 8 bases. This CDR3 comprises 15 residues. The germline V gene encodes CDR1 SQVTM and CDR2 ANQGSEA. J was trimmed by 4 bases and V by 0 bases; bases with no gene match: 6. CDR3 sequence reads: CSVEDLRGGPDTQYF. CDR3 DNA: TGCAGCGTTGAAGATCTACGGGGGGGGCCAGATACGCAGTATTTT.

V usage is TRBV10-3 and J usage is TRBJ1-1; TRBD1 might be the D (6 bases). V lost 5 bases to trimming and J lost 5 bases, with 12 bases between them. The germline CDR1 and CDR2 sequences are ENHRY and SYGVKD. The CDR3 contains 13 residues. The CDR3 DNA reads as TGTGCCATCAGTAGGACAGAAAGAACTGAAGCTTTCTTT. Protein: CAISRTERTEAFF.

This clonotype has only a few counts. The chain carries TRBV4-2 and TRBJ1-1; D ambiguous. Trimming took 11 bases from V and 1 from J, leaving 20 bases between them. Looked up from germline, CDR1 is LGHNA and CDR2 is YNFKEQ. The CDR3 loop spans 15 amino acids. CDR3 sequence (DNA): TGTGCCTCGCGCCTACTGGGAGGGTCGAACACTGAAGCTTTCTTT. As protein: CASRLLGGSNTEAFF.

The chain employs TRBV20-1 and TRBJ2-5, with 7 bases matching TRBD1. The end of the DNA aligns better with TRBJ2-7, so the J call may be wrong. The CDR3 totals 13 residues. Germline CDR1 and CDR2: DFQATT and SNEGSKA (reference sequence). The DNA for the CDR3 is TGCAGTGCTATAAAGGGGGCAGGGGGCGAGCAGTACTTC. Amino acids: CSAIKGAGGEQYF.

The chain carries TRBV29-1 and TRBJ2-5; D is ambiguous. Germline V gene lookup returns CDR1 SQVTM and CDR2 ANQGSEA. V shed 1 base and J shed 11 bases, with 20 bases lying between them. CDR3 length: 14 amino acids. The CDR3 DNA is TGCAGCGTTGAAGCGAGGACCCTCAACAATGAGCAGTACTTC. Its translation: CSVEARTLNNEQYF.

The gene calls are TRBV4-1 and TRBJ2-2, with 7 positions matching TRBD2. J lost 4 bases, V lost 0 bases, and 5 bases had no gene match. CDR3 length equals 16 residues. Germline CDR1 is MGHRA and CDR2 is YSYEKL. The chain's CDR3 is CASSQDRTGGTGELFF. The DNA of the CDR3 is TGCGCCAGCAGCCAAGATCGGACGGGGGGCACCGGGGAGCTGTTTTTT.

Note on this clonotype: At one boundary the junction diverges from the germline segment, which might be a read error. CDR3 DNA: TGCAGCATTGAAGATCTATCGGGTTTAAGAGATACGCAGTATTTT. It encodes CSIEDLSGLRDTQYF. The V and J genes are TRBV29-1 and TRBJ2-3, with no clear D. This CDR3 is 15 amino acids long. The V gene's germline CDR1 is SQVTM and CDR2 ANQGSEA.

The J gene is TRBJ2-1, the V gene TRBV19; D not certain. The CDR3 totals 11 residues. V dropped 3 bases and J dropped 12 bases, with 9 bases sitting between them. Germline assignment: CDR1 LNHDA and CDR2 SQIVND (reference sequence). CDR3 DNA: TGTGCCAGTAGTATCGGCTACAGGCAGTTCTTC. This codes for CASSIGYRQFF.

The chain carries TRBV30 and TRBJ2-1; a weak D match, TRBD1 (5 bases). V was cut by 0 bases and J by 10 bases, with 16 bases left in between. The V gene's germline CDR1 is GTSNPN and CDR2 SVGIG (reference sequence). CDR3 length equals 14 residues. The CDR3 region is CAWSVGQGSYEQFF. The CDR3 DNA reads as TGTGCCTGGAGTGTCGGGCAGGGATCCTACGAGCAGTTCTTC. Looking up the rest from reference TRBV30 and TRBJ2-1 gives the full variable domain: SQTIHQWPATLVQPVGSPLSLECTVEGTSNPNLYWYRQAAGRGLQLLFYSVGIGQISSEVPQNLSASRPQDRQFILSSKKLLLSDSGFYLCAWSVGQGSYEQFFGPGTRLTVL.

A remark on this clonotype: Sequence at one end of the junction differs from germline and may be a read error. The chain links TRBV4-3 to TRBJ1-1; TRBD1 is a possible D gene (5 bases). Germline assignment: CDR1 LGHNA and CDR2 YSLEER. The CDR3 is 16 residues long. This CDR3 is CAGSQVGVRGGTEAFF. In DNA, the CDR3 is TGCGCCGGCAGCCAAGTGGGGGTTAGGGGCGGCACTGAAGCTTTCTTT.

This sequence joins TRBV20-1 and TRBJ1-1; D is uncertain. The CDR3 totals 14 residues. From germline, CDR1 is DFQATT and CDR2 SNEGSKA (reference sequence). Trimming took off 3 bases at V and 0 bases at J, with 11 bases between the two ends. The DNA for the CDR3 is TGCAGTGCTAGTGCGGGAGCTATGAACACTGAAGCTTTCTTT. Protein sequence: CSASAGAMNTEAFF.

V usage is TRBV20-1 and J usage is TRBJ2-3; D perhaps matches TRBD2 (5 bases). Germline V CDR1 and CDR2: DFQATT, SNEGSKA (reference sequence). The CDR3 is 15 amino acids. With 0 bases removed from V and 4 bases from J, the gap between germline ends came to 14 bases. The CDR3 protein is CSARDNYRGSDTQYF. In DNA form, the CDR3 reads TGCAGTGCTAGAGATAACTACCGGGGTTCAGATACGCAGTATTTT.

The V call is TRBV6-1, the J call TRBJ1-1; 12 bases map to TRBD1. In germline, CDR1 is MNHNS, CDR2 SASEGT. The junction had 5 bases not matched to a gene; V was cut back by 4 bases and J by 5 bases. The CDR3 is made up of 15 amino acids. Here the CDR3 reads CASSAGTGGETEAFF. In nucleotides, the CDR3 is TGTGCCAGCAGTGCAGGGACAGGGGGCGAAACTGAAGCTTTCTTT.

The chain couples TRBV18 to TRBJ2-3; 7 positions agree with TRBD1. There are 15 residues in the CDR3. V was pared by 3 bases and J by 7 bases, with 10 bases of the junction left unmatched. In germline, CDR1 is KGHSH, CDR2 LQKENI. The CDR3 DNA follows: TGTGCCAGCTCACCGAGACAGGGAGCGCTTCATACGCAGTATTTT. Amino acid sequence: CASSPRQGALHTQYF.

This clonotype was seen many times. The chain recombines TRBV7-9 with TRBJ2-3; D is unclear. Trimming took off 1 base at V and 2 bases at J, with 10 bases between the two ends. Per germline, CDR1 SEHNR and CDR2 FQNEAQ (reference sequence). The CDR3 covers 15 residues. CDR3 nucleotide sequence: TGTGCCAGCAGCTTAGTCCCCATTCTCACAGATACGCAGTATTTT. This sequence encodes CASSLVPILTDTQYF.

Note on this clonotype: One end of the junction varies from germline; a read error may be responsible. The chain employs TRBV12-3 or TRBV12-4 and TRBJ2-5, with 8 bases lining up with TRBD2. CDR3 length: 17 amino acids. The CDR3 DNA is TGTACCAGCAGTTTAGAAATAATAGAACTAGCGGCTGAGACCCAGTACTTC. This encodes CTSSLEIIELAAETQYF.

Only a few counts were recorded for this clonotype. This rearrangement joins TRBV30 to TRBJ2-7; no reliable D call. Germline CDR1 is GTSNPN and CDR2 is SVGIG (reference sequence). V gave up 2 bases and J gave up 0 bases, with 11 bases separating them. This CDR3 is built from 14 residues. The CDR3 region is CAWSTEFSSYEQYF. The CDR3 nucleotides read TGTGCCTGGAGTACGGAATTCAGCTCCTACGAGCAGTACTTC.

The rearrangement uses TRBV20-1 and TRBJ2-7, with a tentative D call TRBD2 (5 bases). The closer fit of TRBJ2-5 to the DNA end suggests the J call may be wrong. Per germline, CDR1 DFQATT and CDR2 SNEGSKA (reference sequence). This CDR3 comprises 10 residues. In nucleotides, the CDR3 is TGCAGTGCCCGGGGTGGGACCCAGTACTTC. This gives the protein CSARGGTQYF.